The 32 T cell receptor beta chains presented below share a single source sample, sequenced in a study of radiation and T cells in renal cell carcinoma (dated by TCRdb to the early 2020s). Per the publication, the time point label means: blood 2 weeks post-SBRT. The treatment or condition label, read with the paper, signifies: 15 Gy SBRT to primary tumor, nephrectomy 4 weeks later. Library creation used the immunoSEQ multiplex PCR assay. TCRdb holds this immuneACCESS table with in-frame rearrangements only. Some clones are missing; in checked studies, unresolved V genes explain under half, and the rest has no known cause. This sample has under 150,000 clones in its table, and 75% to 90% of those were observed once. The top ten clones comprise around 2% of the sample. This material consisted of blood, taken from a patient whose treatment included radiotherapy and nephrectomy. The receptors derive from an older woman with renal cell carcinoma.

The V gene is TRBV6-1, the J gene TRBJ1-6; D remains unclear. The CDR3 is 12 amino acids. V was cut by 4 bases and J by 14 bases, with 12 bases left in between. In germline, CDR1 is MNHNS, CDR2 SASEGT. Here the CDR3 reads CASSVFPLTLHF. The CDR3, as DNA: TGTGCCAGCAGTGTGTTCCCCTTGACCCTCCACTTT.

The V and J genes are TRBV27 and TRBJ1-4; D not resolved. The CDR3 loop spans 14 amino acids. Trimming took off 3 bases at V and 0 bases at J, with 5 bases between the two ends. The germline CDR1 and CDR2 sequences are MNHEY and SMNVEV (reference sequence). The CDR3 sequence is CASSFGATNEKLFF. CDR3 DNA: TGTGCCAGCAGTTTTGGGGCAACTAATGAAAAACTGTTTTTT.

This rearrangement joins TRBV5-1 to TRBJ2-2; TRBD1 or TRBD2 may be the D gene (5 bases each). This CDR3 has 15 amino acids. Germline assignment: CDR1 SGHRS and CDR2 YFSETQ. V was trimmed by 0 bases and J by 3 bases, leaving 9 bases between them. CDR3 loop: CASSLVQGDTGELFF. The CDR3 nucleotides read TGCGCCAGCAGCTTGGTTCAGGGAGACACCGGGGAGCTGTTTTTT.

V and J are TRBV4-3 and TRBJ2-7, with D tentatively TRBD1 (6 bases). V was pared by 3 bases and J by 4 bases, with 10 bases between. Germline CDR1 and CDR2: LGHNA and YSLEER. This CDR3 spans 13 amino acids. The CDR3 here is CASSQAQGYEQYF. For the CDR3, the DNA is TGCGCCAGCAGCCAGGCACAGGGTTACGAGCAGTACTTC.

The rearrangement links TRBV4-2 to TRBJ1-5; 9 nucleotides line up with TRBD1. Germline V gives CDR1 LGHNA, CDR2 YNFKEQ. The CDR3 extends over 20 amino acids. The J segment lost 1 base and the V segment lost 1 base, leaving 14 bases of the junction unmatched. The CDR3 DNA is TGTGCCAGCAGCCAAGGCCTCGGACCCGGGACAGGGAAGAGCAATCAGCCCCAGCATTTT. Protein: CASSQGLGPGTGKSNQPQHF.

The chain joins TRBV19 to TRBJ2-7, with D possibly matching TRBD2 (6 bases). Germline V lookup: CDR1 LNHDA, CDR2 SQIVND (reference sequence). Trimming left V 2 bases short and J 1 base short, with 12 bases between. CDR3 length: 15 amino acids. In DNA form, the CDR3 reads TGTGCCAGTAGTATACGGAGGGTAGGGTCCTACGAGCAGTACTTC. Translated: CASSIRRVGSYEQYF.

The V gene is TRBV11-1, the J gene TRBJ2-3; D might be TRBD1 or TRBD2, each matching 6 bases. This CDR3 spans 16 amino acids. From germline, CDR1 is SGHAT and CDR2 FQDESV (reference sequence). The V end lost 1 base, the J end lost 1 base, and 12 bases lay between the germline ends. The CDR3 sequence is CASSLEGGPRTDTQYF. The CDR3 DNA follows: TGTGCCAGCAGCTTAGAAGGGGGGCCGCGCACAGATACGCAGTATTTT.

This chain joins TRBV9 and TRBJ2-3; 10 bases line up with TRBD2. The junction had 5 bases not matched to a gene; V was cut back by 4 bases and J by 3 bases. The CDR3 contains 15 residues. The V gene's germline CDR1 is SGDLS and CDR2 YYNGEE. The CDR3 nucleotides are TGTGCCAGCAGCCCCCAGACTAGCGGGACAGATACGCAGTATTTT. Translated, it gives CASSPQTSGTDTQYF.

This clone is labeled medium-sized (0.01 to 0.1%). The rearrangement uses TRBV10-2 and TRBJ1-2, with D maybe TRBD1 (6 bases). The ends were cut back, 0 bases at V and 2 bases at J, with 13 bases in the middle. Germline V gene sequence: CDR1 WSHSY, CDR2 SAAADI. The CDR3 spans 16 residues. CDR3 residues: CASSESWQGLNYGYTF. The CDR3 nucleotides are TGCGCCAGCAGTGAGTCTTGGCAGGGGCTAAACTATGGCTACACCTTC.

V gene TRBV11-2 combines with J gene TRBJ2-3; D remains unclear. Trimming shortened V by 3 bases and J by 2 bases, and 9 bases separated the two germline ends. The germline gives CDR1 SGHAT, CDR2 FQNNGV. CDR3 size: 14 residues. Here the CDR3 reads CASSLGPNTDTQYF. The CDR3 DNA reads as TGTGCCAGCAGCTTGGGCCCGAACACAGATACGCAGTATTTT. Together with reference TRBV11-2 and TRBJ2-3, the CDR3 gives the full variable domain: EAGVAQSPRYKIIEKRQSVAFWCNPISGHATLYWYQQILGQGPKLLIQFQNNGVVDDSQLPKDRFSAERLKGVDSTLKIQPAKLEDSAVYLCASSLGPNTDTQYFGPGTRLTVL.

This chain connects TRBV9 to TRBJ1-6, with D perhaps TRBD1 (5 bases). There are 16 residues in the CDR3. Germline V gives CDR1 SGDLS, CDR2 YYNGEE. V shed 0 bases and J shed 5 bases, with 12 bases lying between them. The chain's CDR3 is CASSVAGSVDNSPLHF. Written as DNA, the CDR3 is TGTGCCAGCAGCGTAGCAGGGTCAGTTGATAATTCACCCCTCCACTTT.

The chain links TRBV5-4 to TRBJ2-5; 7 positions agree with TRBD1. V gave up 5 bases and J gave up 6 bases; unmatched junction bases: 13. Germline CDR1 reads SGHNT; CDR2 reads YYREEE (reference sequence). The CDR3 runs 15 residues. CDR3 loop: CASSTGASALQTQYF. The CDR3 bases are TGTGCCAGCAGTACAGGGGCCTCGGCCCTACAGACCCAGTACTTC.

The J gene is TRBJ2-1, the V gene TRBV15; a possible D gene is TRBD2 (7 bases). Germline CDR1 is LNHNV and CDR2 is YYDKDF (reference sequence). The CDR3 totals 14 residues. With 0 bases removed from V and 8 bases from J, the gap between germline ends came to 11 bases. The CDR3: CATSRERGAHEQFF. The CDR3, as DNA: TGTGCCACCAGCAGAGAACGGGGGGCCCATGAGCAGTTCTTC. Combining the CDR3 with reference TRBV15 and TRBJ2-1 gives the whole variable domain DAMVIQNPRYQVTQFGKPVTLSCSQTLNHNVMYWYQQKSSQAPKLLFHYYDKDFNNEADTPDNFQSRRPNTSFCFLDIRSPGLGDTAMYLCATSRERGAHEQFFGPGTRLTVL.

This clone has only a few counts. V and J are TRBV19 and TRBJ2-3; 10 positions agree with TRBD2. Germline assignment: CDR1 LNHDA and CDR2 SQIVND (reference sequence). Trimming took 4 bases from V and 4 from J; bases not matched to a gene: 2. The length of the CDR3 is 14 residues. The CDR3 bases are TGTGCCAGTAGTACTAGCGGGAGAGCAGATACGCAGTATTTT. This gives the protein CASSTSGRADTQYF.

This clone was counted a single time. V and J are TRBV5-4 and TRBJ2-5, with D possibly matching TRBD2 (5 bases). Germline assignment: CDR1 SGHNT and CDR2 YYREEE (reference sequence). V shed 5 bases and J shed 5 bases, with 16 bases lying between them. CDR3 length equals 14 residues. CDR3 bases: TGTGCCAGCAGATTCTTGAACCGAGGGGAGACCCAGTACTTC. This encodes CASRFLNRGETQYF.

This clone was observed a few times. The CDR3 reads CSVEGPGLTQYF. The CDR3 DNA sequence: TGCAGCGTTGAAGGTCCTGGACTGACCCAGTACTTC. The chain is built from TRBV29-1 and TRBJ2-5, with D tentatively TRBD2 (5 bases). V was trimmed by 1 base and J by 7 bases, leaving 10 bases between them. CDR1 SQVTM and CDR2 ANQGSEA come from the germline V gene. The CDR3 runs to 12 residues. The full variable domain, in which reference TRBV29-1 and TRBJ2-5 provide the parts outside the CDR3, is SAVISQKPSRDICQRGTSLTIQCQVDSQVTMMFWYRQQPGQSLTLIATANQGSEATYESGFVIDKFPISRPNLTFSTLTVSNMSPEDSSIYLCSVEGPGLTQYFGPGTRLLVL.

This clone appeared a single time. The V and J genes are TRBV7-3 and TRBJ1-1, with a tentative D call TRBD1 (6 bases). CDR1 and CDR2 from the germline V gene are SGHTA and FQGTGA. This CDR3 has 14 amino acids. The V end was cut by 3 bases, the J end by 5 bases, with 13 bases between. The CDR3 loop is CASSFGGAGTEAFF. The DNA for the CDR3 is TGTGCCAGCAGCTTTGGGGGCGCGGGAACTGAAGCTTTCTTT.

The CDR3 DNA sequence: TGTGCCAGCAGCTTAGGGGAGGCAGTTGAAAGCTCCTACGAGCAGTACTTC. This encodes CASSLGEAVESSYEQYF. The rearrangement links TRBV7-9 to TRBJ2-7; D is possibly TRBD2 (6 bases). Between the trimmed V and J ends, which lost 1 base and 0 bases, there was a span of 16 bases. The CDR3 runs to 17 residues. Germline lookup yields CDR1 SEHNR and CDR2 FQNEAQ (reference sequence).

In its sample, this clone was seen a few times. The V call is TRBV9, the J call TRBJ2-3; D gene ambiguous. Germline V lookup: CDR1 SGDLS, CDR2 YYNGEE. The length of the CDR3 is 14 residues. V lost 4 bases, J lost 0 bases, and 9 bases lay in between. CDR3 DNA sequence: TGTGCCAGCAGCCCCTATAAGAGCACAGATACGCAGTATTTT. This translates into CASSPYKSTDTQYF.

This clone occurred once. The chain recombines TRBV6-5 with TRBJ1-5; the D gene is possibly TRBD1 (5 bases). V gave up 6 bases and J gave up 1 base, with 7 bases separating them. Looked up from germline, CDR1 is MNHEY and CDR2 is SVGAGI. This CDR3 has 13 amino acids. This chain's CDR3 is CASSRDSNQPQHF. CDR3 nucleotide sequence: TGTGCCAGCAGCCGGGACAGCAATCAGCCCCAGCATTTT.

This sequence joins TRBV7-8 and TRBJ2-3; TRBD2 matches 12 bases. This CDR3 comprises 19 residues. The V gene end was trimmed by 1 base and the J gene end by 4 bases; junction bases not matched to a gene: 12. CDR1 SGHVS and CDR2 FQNEAQ come from the germline V gene. The CDR3, as DNA: TGTGCCAGCAGCTTAGGGGTCCCGACTAGCGGGGGTAGGCCAGATACGCAGTATTTT. It codes for CASSLGVPTSGGRPDTQYF. Based on the CDR3 plus reference TRBV7-8 and TRBJ2-3, the full variable domain is GAGVSQSPRYKVAKRGQDVALRCDPISGHVSLFWYQQALGQGPEFLTYFQNEAQLDKSGLPSDRFFAERPEGSVSTLKIQRTQQEDSAVYLCASSLGVPTSGGRPDTQYFGPGTRLTVL.

The chain employs TRBV9 and TRBJ2-7; D gene ambiguous. This CDR3 region has 14 residues. V lost 2 bases, J lost 2 bases, and 11 bases lay in between. CDR1 is SGDLS, CDR2 YYNGEE, per germline. Written as DNA, the CDR3 is TGTGCCAGCAGCGTGAATATCCAGCCCTACGAGCAGTACTTC. This translates into CASSVNIQPYEQYF.

There are many counts of this clone. The V call is TRBV28, the J call TRBJ1-2; 8 bases fit TRBD1. From germline, CDR1 is MDHEN and CDR2 SYDVKM. V was clipped by 7 bases and J by 3 bases; unmatched bases: 13. The CDR3 loop spans 16 amino acids. CDR3: CASNRSGTGLYYGYTF. In nucleotides, the CDR3 is TGTGCCAGCAATCGATCCGGGACAGGACTTTACTATGGCTACACCTTC.

CDR3 sequence: CASSRDRVGEKLFF. The CDR3 DNA reads TGTGCCAGCAGCAGAGACAGGGTTGGTGAAAAACTGTTTTTT. The V and J genes are TRBV7-9 and TRBJ1-4, with TRBD1 identical over 7 bases. V gave up 5 bases and J gave up 7 bases; unmatched junction bases: 7. The CDR3 loop spans 14 amino acids. Looked up from germline, CDR1 is SEHNR and CDR2 is FQNEAQ (reference sequence). The complete variable domain, with remaining parts taken from reference TRBV7-9 and TRBJ1-4, reads DTGVSQNPRHKITKRGQNVTFRCDPISEHNRLYWYRQTLGQGPEFLTYFQNEAQLEKSRLLSDRFSAERPKGSFSTLEIQRTEQGDSAMYLCASSRDRVGEKLFFGSGTQLSVL.

The rearrangement links TRBV27 to TRBJ2-2, with D possibly called TRBD1 or TRBD2 (5 bases each). Germline loops: CDR1 MNHEY, CDR2 SMNVEV (reference sequence). This CDR3 is 15 amino acids long. V gave up 4 bases and J gave up 4 bases, with 13 bases separating them. The CDR3 bases are TGTGCCAGCAGTTCCGGGGCCGACAGCACCGGGGAGCTGTTTTTT. Its protein is CASSSGADSTGELFF.

V usage is TRBV9 and J usage is TRBJ2-5, with 7 positions matching TRBD1. With V trimmed by 4 bases and J by 4 bases, 10 bases remained unmatched. CDR1 is SGDLS, CDR2 YYNGEE, per germline. This CDR3 has 15 residues. CDR3 sequence reads: CASSPRGQVRETQYF. The CDR3 nucleotides are TGTGCCAGCAGCCCAAGAGGACAGGTCCGAGAGACCCAGTACTTC. The complete variable domain, with remaining parts taken from reference TRBV9 and TRBJ2-5, reads DSGVTQTPKHLITATGQRVTLRCSPRSGDLSVYWYQQSLDQGLQFLIQYYNGEERAKGNILERFSAQQFPDLHSELNLSSLELGDSALYFCASSPRGQVRETQYFGPGTRLLVL.

This sequence joins TRBV6-1 and TRBJ1-1, with D possibly being TRBD1 (6 bases). CDR3 size: 15 residues. The germline CDR1 and CDR2 sequences are MNHNS and SASEGT. The germline V and J ends were trimmed by 5 bases and 12 bases, with 25 bases remaining between them. The CDR3 bases are TGTGCCAGCAGTTCTACAGGGACCGTGTCGGGGGGGTCTTTCTTT. It is translated as CASSSTGTVSGGSFF.

The gene calls are TRBV2 and TRBJ1-4, with D uncertain. The CDR3 contains 14 residues. Trimming removed 9 bases from V and 0 bases from J, with 11 bases in between. CDR1 is SNHLY and CDR2 is FYNNEI in the germline V gene. The CDR3 nucleotides are TGTGCCAGTAACTATGGGGCAACTAATGAAAAACTGTTTTTT. Amino acids: CASNYGATNEKLFF. Full variable domain (outside the CDR3, taken from reference TRBV2 and TRBJ1-4): EPEVTQTPSHQVTQMGQEVILRCVPISNHLYFYWYRQILGQKVEFLVSFYNNEISEKSEIFDDQFSVERPDGSNFTLKIRSTKLEDSAMYFCASNYGATNEKLFFGSGTQLSVL.

The rearrangement joins TRBV5-1 to TRBJ1-6; D ambiguous. V lost 0 bases and J lost 3, with 7 bases in between. Germline V gene data show CDR1 as SGHRS and CDR2 as YFSETQ. The CDR3 is 15 amino acids. The CDR3 loop is CASSLVSIYNSPLHF. The CDR3, as DNA: TGCGCCAGCAGCTTGGTCAGTATCTATAATTCACCCCTCCACTTT.

This chain uses TRBV19 with TRBJ1-3; D may be TRBD1 (5 bases). Germline values: CDR1 LNHDA, CDR2 SQIVND (reference sequence). Trimming cost V 7 bases and J 4 bases, with 17 bases left between them. CDR3 length: 15 residues. The DNA for the CDR3 is TGTGCCAGTACTCCCACCCGGGGGACGGGAAACACCATATATTTT. This sequence encodes CASTPTRGTGNTIYF.

CDR3 sequence (DNA): TGTGCCAGTAGTATAACTACCAACTCCTACGAGCAGTACTTC. Translating it yields CASSITTNSYEQYF. This chain uses TRBV19 with TRBJ2-7; D is undetermined. V was trimmed by 2 bases and J by 0 bases, leaving 8 bases between them. The CDR3 loop spans 14 amino acids. Looked up from germline, CDR1 is LNHDA and CDR2 is SQIVND (reference sequence). Using reference TRBV19 and TRBJ2-7 for the parts outside the CDR3, the full variable domain is DGGITQSPKYLFRKEGQNVTLSCEQNLNHDAMYWYRQDPGQGLRLIYYSQIVNDFQKGDIAEGYSVSREKKESFPLTVTSAQKNPTAFYLCASSITTNSYEQYFGPGTRLTVT.

This clone was seen only once. V is TRBV6-5 and J is TRBJ2-7, with 10 positions matching TRBD1. The CDR3 extends over 16 amino acids. Germline V lookup: CDR1 MNHEY, CDR2 SVGAGI. The V gene end was trimmed by 2 bases and the J gene end by 1 base; junction bases not matched to a gene: 5. The CDR3 DNA follows: TGTGCCAGCAGTTACCGACAGGGGGCGCGTTCCTACGAGCAGTACTTC. This encodes CASSYRQGARSYEQYF.